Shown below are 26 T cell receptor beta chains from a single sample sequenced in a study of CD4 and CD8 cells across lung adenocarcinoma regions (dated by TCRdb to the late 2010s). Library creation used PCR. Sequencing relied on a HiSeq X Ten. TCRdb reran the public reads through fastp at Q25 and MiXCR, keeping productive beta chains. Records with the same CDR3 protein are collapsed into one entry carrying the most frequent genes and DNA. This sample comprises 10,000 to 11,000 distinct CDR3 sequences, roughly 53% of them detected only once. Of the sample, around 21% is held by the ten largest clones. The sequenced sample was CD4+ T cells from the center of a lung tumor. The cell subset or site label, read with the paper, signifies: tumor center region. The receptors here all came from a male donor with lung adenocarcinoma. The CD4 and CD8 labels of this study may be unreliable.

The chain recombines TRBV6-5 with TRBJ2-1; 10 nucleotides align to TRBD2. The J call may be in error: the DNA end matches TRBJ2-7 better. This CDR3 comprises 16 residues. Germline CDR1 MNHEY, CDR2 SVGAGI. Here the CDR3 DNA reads TGTGCCAGCAGTTACTCCGGGCTAGCGGGGGACTACGAGCAGTACTTC. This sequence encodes CASSYSGLAGDYEQYF.

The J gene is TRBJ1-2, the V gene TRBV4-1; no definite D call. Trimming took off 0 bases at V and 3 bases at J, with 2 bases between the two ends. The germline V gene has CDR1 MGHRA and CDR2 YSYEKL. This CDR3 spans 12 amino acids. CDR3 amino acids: CASSQDYYGYTF. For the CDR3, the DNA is TGCGCCAGCAGCCAAGATTACTATGGCTACACCTTC.

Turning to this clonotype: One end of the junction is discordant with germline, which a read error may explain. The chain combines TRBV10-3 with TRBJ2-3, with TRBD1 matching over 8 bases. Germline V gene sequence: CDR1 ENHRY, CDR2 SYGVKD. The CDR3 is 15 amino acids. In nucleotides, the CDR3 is TGTGCCGGGGAACAGGGGGGCGGGGAAAGTGAGACCCAGTATTTC. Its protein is CAGEQGGGESETQYF.

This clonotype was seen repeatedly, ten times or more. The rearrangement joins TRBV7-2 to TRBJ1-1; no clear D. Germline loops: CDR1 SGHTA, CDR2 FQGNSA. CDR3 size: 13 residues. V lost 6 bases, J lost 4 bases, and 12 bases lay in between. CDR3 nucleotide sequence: TGTGCCAGCAGTTACAACAAAATCACTGAAGCTTTCTTT. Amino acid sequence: CASSYNKITEAFF.

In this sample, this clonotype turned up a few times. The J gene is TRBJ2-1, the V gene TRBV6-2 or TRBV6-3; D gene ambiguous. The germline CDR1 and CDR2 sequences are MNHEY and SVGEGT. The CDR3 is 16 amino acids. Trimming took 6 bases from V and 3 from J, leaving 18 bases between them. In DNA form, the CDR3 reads TGTGCCAGCAGACAACACCTCCAAGCTTTCTACAATGAGCAGTTCTTC. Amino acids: CASRQHLQAFYNEQFF.

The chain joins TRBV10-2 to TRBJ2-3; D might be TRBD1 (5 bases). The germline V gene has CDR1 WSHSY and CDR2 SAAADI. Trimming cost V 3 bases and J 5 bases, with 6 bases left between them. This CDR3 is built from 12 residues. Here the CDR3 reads CASSERGDTQYF. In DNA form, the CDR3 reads TGCGCCAGCAGTGAAAGGGGAGATACGCAGTATTTT.

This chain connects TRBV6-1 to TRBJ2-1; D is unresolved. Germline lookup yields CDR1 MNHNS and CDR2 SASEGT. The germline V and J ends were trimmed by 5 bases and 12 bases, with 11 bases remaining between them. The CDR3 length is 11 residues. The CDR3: CASSTLTGQFF. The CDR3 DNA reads TGTGCCAGCAGTACCCTTACGGGGCAGTTCTTC.

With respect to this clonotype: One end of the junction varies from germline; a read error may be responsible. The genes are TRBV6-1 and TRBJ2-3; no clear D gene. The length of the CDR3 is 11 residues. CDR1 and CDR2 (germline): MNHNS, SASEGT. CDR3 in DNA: TGTGGCGGCAGTGCCCGAGATACCCAGTACTTT. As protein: CGGSARDTQYF.

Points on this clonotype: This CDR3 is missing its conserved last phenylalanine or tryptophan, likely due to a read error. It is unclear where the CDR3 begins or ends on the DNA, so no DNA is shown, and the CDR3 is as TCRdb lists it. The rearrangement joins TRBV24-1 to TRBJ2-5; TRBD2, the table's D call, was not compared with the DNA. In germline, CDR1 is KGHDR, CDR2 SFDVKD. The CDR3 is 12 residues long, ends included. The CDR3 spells CAPSGPLTQPKG.

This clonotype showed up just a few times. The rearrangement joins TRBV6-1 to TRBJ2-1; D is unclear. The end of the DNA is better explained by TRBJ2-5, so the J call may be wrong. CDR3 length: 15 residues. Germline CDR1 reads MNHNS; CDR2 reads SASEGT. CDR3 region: CASSQLQVDQETQYF. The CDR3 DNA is TGTGCCAGCAGTCAACTTCAGGTGGATCAAGAGACCCAGTACTTC.

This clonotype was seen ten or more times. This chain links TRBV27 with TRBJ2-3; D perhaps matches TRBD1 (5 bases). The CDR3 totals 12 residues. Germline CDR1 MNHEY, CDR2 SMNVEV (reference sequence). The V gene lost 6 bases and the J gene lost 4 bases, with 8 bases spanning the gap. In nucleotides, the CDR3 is TGTGCCAGCAGCCCAGGGTCAGATACGCAGTATTTT. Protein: CASSPGSDTQYF.

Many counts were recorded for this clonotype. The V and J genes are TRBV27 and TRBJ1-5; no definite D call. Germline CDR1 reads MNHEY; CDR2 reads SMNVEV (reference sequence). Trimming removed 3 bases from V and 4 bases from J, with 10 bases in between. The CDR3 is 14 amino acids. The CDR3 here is CASSFGVANQPQHF. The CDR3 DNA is TGTGCCAGCAGTTTCGGGGTTGCAAATCAGCCCCAGCATTTT.

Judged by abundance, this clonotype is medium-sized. The CDR3 is CASSRPGEETQYF. Here the CDR3 DNA reads TGTGCCAGCAGTCGTCCAGGGGAAGAGACCCAGTACTTC. This chain uses TRBV6-1 with TRBJ2-1; weak D call: TRBD1 (6 bases). The end of the DNA is better explained by TRBJ2-5, so the J call may be wrong. This CDR3 region has 13 residues. Looked up from germline, CDR1 is MNHNS and CDR2 is SASEGT.

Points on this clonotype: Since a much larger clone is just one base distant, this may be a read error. This CDR3 reads CASRGADSYEQYF. CDR3 nucleotide sequence: TGTGCCAGCAGGGGGGCGGACTCCTACGAGCAGTACTTC. The rearrangement links TRBV6-1 to TRBJ2-7; D is possibly TRBD1 (6 bases). CDR1 and CDR2 from the germline V gene are MNHNS and SASEGT. The CDR3 has 13 amino acids. Between the trimmed V and J ends, which lost 6 bases and 0 bases, there was a span of 9 bases.

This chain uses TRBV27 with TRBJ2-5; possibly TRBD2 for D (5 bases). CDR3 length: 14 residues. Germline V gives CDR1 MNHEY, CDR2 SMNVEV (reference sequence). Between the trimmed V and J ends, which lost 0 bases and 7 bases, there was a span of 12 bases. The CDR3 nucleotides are TGTGCCAGCAGTTTATCGCCTAGCTCGGGGACCCAGTACTTC. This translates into CASSLSPSSGTQYF.

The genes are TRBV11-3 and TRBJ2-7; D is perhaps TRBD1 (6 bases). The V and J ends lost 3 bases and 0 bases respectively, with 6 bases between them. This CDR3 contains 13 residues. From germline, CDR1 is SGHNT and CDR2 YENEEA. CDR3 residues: CASSLGHSYEQYF. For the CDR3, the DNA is TGTGCCAGCAGCTTGGGACACTCCTACGAGCAGTACTTC.

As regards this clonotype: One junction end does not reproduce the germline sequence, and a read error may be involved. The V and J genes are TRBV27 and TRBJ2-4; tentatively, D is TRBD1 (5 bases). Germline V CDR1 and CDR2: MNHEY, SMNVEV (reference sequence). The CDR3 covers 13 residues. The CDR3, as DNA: TGTGCCAGCAAGGAACAGGACCAAAACACGCAGTATTTC. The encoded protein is CASKEQDQNTQYF.

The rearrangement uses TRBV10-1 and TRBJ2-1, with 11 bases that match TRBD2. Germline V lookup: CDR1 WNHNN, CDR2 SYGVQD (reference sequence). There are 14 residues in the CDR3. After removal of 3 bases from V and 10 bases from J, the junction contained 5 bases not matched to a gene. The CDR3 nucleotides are TGCGCCAGCAGTGAAGCCGGGACTAGCGGCGAGCAGTTCTTC. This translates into CASSEAGTSGEQFF.

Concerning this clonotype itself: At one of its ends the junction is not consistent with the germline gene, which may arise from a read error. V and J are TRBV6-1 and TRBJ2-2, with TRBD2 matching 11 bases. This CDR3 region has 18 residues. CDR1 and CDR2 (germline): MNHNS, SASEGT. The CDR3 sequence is CASSEVITSGSVTGAQFF. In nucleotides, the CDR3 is TGTGCCAGCAGTGAAGTGATCACTAGCGGGAGTGTCACCGGGGCCCAGTTCTTT.

CDR3 sequence (DNA): TGTGCCAGCAGCCCGGGACTAGCGGGGGAGCTGTTTTTT. Translation: CASSPGLAGELFF. This chain uses TRBV7-2 with TRBJ2-2; 10 bases line up with TRBD2. V was pared by 5 bases and J by 8 bases, with 2 bases of the junction left unmatched. Germline V lookup: CDR1 SGHTA, CDR2 FQGNSA. The CDR3 contains 13 residues.

The CDR3 sequence is CASSQDRASAYNEQYF. In DNA form, the CDR3 reads TGCGCCAGCAGCCAAGATAGGGCTAGCGCTTACAATGAGCAGTACTTC. The chain combines TRBV4-1 with TRBJ2-1; tentatively, D is TRBD2 (6 bases). The DNA matches TRBJ2-7 better at its end, which makes the J call doubtful. This CDR3 has 16 residues. CDR1 and CDR2 (germline): MGHRA, YSYEKL.

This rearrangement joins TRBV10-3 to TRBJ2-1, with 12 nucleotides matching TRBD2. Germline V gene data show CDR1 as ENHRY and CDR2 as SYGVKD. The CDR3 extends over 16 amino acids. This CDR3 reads CALSRLAGALYNEQFF. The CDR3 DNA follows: TGTGCATTGTCCAGACTAGCGGGAGCGCTTTACAATGAGCAGTTCTTC.

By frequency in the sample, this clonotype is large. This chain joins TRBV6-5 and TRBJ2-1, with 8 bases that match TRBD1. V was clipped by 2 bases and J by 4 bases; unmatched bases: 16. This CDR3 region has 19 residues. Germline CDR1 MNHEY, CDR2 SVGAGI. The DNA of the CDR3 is TGTGCCAGCAGTTACCACAGGGGGAGTTCAAAGGGGAATTACAATGAGCAGTTCTTC. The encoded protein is CASSYHRGSSKGNYNEQFF.

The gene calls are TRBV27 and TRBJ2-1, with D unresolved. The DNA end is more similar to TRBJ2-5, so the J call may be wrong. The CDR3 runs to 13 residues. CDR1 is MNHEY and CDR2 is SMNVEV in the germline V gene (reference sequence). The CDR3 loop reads CASSLVYQETQYF. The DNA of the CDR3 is TGTGCCAGCAGTTTAGTCTATCAAGAGACCCAGTACTTC.

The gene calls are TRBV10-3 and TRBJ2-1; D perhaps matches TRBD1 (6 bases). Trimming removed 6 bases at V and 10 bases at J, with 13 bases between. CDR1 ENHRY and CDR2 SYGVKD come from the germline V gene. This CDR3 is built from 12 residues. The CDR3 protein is CAIRNRESEQFF. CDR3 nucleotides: TGTGCCATCAGGAACAGGGAAAGCGAGCAGTTCTTC.

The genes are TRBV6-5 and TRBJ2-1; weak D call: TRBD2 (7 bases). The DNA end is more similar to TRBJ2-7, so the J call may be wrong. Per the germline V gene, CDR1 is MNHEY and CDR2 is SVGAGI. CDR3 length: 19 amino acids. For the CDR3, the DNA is TGTGCCAGCAGTTCCAGCGCGGGGGTCGGGGGCCGTGGCCAAGAGACGCAGTACTTC. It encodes CASSSSAGVGGRGQETQYF.